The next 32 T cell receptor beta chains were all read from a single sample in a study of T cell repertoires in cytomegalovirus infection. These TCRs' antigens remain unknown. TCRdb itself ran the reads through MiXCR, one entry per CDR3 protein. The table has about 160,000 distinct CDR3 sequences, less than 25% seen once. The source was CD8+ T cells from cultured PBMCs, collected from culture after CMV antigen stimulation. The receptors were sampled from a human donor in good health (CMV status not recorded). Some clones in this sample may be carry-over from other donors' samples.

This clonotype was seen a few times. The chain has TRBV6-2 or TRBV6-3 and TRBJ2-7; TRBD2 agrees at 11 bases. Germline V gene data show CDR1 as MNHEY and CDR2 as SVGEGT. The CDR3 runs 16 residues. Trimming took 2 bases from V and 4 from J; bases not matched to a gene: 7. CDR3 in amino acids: CASSYGGLAVVYEQYF. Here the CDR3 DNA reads TGTGCCAGCAGTTACGGGGGACTAGCGGTTGTTTACGAGCAGTACTTC.

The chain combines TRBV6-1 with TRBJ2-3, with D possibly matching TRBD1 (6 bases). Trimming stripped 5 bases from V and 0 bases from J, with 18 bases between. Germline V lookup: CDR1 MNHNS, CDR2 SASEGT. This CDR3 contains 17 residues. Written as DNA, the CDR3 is TGTGCCAGCAGTACGCCTTCCGGGACATCTAGCACAGATACGCAGTATTTT. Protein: CASSTPSGTSSTDTQYF.

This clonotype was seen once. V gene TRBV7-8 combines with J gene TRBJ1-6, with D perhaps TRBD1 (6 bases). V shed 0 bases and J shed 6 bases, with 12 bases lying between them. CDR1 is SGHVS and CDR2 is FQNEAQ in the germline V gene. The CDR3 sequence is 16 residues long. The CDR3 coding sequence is TGTGCCAGCAGCTTAGCGAAGGGGACACCTAATTCACCCCTCCACTTT. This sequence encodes CASSLAKGTPNSPLHF. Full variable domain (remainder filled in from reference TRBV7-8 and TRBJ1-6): GAGVSQSPRYKVAKRGQDVALRCDPISGHVSLFWYQQALGQGPEFLTYFQNEAQLDKSGLPSDRFFAERPEGSVSTLKIQRTQQEDSAVYLCASSLAKGTPNSPLHFGNGTRLTVT.

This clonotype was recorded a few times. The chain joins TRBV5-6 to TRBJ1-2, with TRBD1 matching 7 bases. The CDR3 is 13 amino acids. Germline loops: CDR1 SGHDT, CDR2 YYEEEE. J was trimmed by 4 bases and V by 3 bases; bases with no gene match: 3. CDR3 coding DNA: TGTGCCAGCAGCTGGGGGGACAGCTATGGCTACACCTTC. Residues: CASSWGDSYGYTF.

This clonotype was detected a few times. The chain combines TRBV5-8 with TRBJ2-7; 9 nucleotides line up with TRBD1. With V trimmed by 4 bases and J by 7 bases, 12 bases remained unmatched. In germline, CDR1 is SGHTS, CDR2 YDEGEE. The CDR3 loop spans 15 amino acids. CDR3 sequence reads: CASSPGQGTLWEQYF. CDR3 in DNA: TGTGCCAGCAGCCCCGGACAGGGGACGTTGTGGGAGCAGTACTTC.

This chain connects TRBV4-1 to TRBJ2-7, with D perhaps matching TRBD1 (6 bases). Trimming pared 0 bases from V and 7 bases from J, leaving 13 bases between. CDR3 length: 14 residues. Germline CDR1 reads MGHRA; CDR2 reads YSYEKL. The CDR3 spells CASSQERTALEQYF. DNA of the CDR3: TGCGCCAGCAGCCAAGAAAGGACAGCACTAGAGCAGTACTTC.

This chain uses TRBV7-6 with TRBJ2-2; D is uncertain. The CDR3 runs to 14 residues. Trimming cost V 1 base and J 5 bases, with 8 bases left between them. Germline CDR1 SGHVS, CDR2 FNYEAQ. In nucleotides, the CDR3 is TGTGCCAGCAGCTTAGGACGGGCGACCGGGGAGCTGTTTTTT. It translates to CASSLGRATGELFF.

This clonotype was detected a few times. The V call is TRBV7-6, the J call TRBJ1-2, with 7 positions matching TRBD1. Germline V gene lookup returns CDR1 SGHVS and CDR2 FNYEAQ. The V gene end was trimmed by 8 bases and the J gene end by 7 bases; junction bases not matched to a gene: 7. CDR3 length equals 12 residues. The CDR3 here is CASGRQGVGYTF. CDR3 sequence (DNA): TGTGCCAGCGGAAGACAGGGTGTTGGCTACACCTTC.

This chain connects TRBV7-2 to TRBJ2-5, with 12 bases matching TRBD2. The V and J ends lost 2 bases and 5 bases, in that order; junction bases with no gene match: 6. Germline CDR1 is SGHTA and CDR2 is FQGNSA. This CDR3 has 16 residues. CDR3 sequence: CASSLSLAGGRETQYF. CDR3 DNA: TGTGCCAGCAGCTTATCGCTAGCGGGGGGGCGTGAGACCCAGTACTTC. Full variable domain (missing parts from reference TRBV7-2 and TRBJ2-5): GAGVSQSPSNKVTEKGKDVELRCDPISGHTALYWYRQSLGQGLEFLIYFQGNSAPDKSGLPSDRFSAERTGGSVSTLTIQRTQQEDSAVYLCASSLSLAGGRETQYFGPGTRLLVL.

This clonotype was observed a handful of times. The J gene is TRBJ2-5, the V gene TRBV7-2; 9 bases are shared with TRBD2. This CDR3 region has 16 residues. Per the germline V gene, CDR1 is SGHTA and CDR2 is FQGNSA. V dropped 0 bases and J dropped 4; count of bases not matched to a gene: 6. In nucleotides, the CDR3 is TGTGCCAGCAGCTTAGCTCCTAGCGGGAACCCAGAGACCCAGTACTTC. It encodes CASSLAPSGNPETQYF. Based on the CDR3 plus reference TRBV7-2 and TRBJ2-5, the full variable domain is GAGVSQSPSNKVTEKGKDVELRCDPISGHTALYWYRQSLGQGLEFLIYFQGNSAPDKSGLPSDRFSAERTGGSVSTLTIQRTQQEDSAVYLCASSLAPSGNPETQYFGPGTRLLVL.

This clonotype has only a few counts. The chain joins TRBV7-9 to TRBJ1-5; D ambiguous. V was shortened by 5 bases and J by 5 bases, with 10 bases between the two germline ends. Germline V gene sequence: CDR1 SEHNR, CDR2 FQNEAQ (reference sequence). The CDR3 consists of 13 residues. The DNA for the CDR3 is TGTGCCAGCAGCCGTCGACACGATCAGCCCCAGCATTTT. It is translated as CASSRRHDQPQHF.

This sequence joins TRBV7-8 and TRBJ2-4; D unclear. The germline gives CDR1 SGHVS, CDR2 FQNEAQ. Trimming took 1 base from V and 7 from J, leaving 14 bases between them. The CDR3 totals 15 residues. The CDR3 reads CASSLVGPRGNIQYF. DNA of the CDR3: TGTGCCAGCAGCTTAGTCGGCCCAAGAGGCAACATTCAGTACTTC. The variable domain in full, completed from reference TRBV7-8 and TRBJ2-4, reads GAGVSQSPRYKVAKRGQDVALRCDPISGHVSLFWYQQALGQGPEFLTYFQNEAQLDKSGLPSDRFFAERPEGSVSTLKIQRTQQEDSAVYLCASSLVGPRGNIQYFGAGTRLSVL.

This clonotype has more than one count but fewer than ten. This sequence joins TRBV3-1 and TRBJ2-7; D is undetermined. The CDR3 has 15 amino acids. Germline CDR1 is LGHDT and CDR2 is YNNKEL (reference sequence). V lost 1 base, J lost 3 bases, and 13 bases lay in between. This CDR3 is CASSQVAGSNYEQYF. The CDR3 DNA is TGTGCCAGCAGCCAAGTTGCCGGCAGTAACTACGAGCAGTACTTC.

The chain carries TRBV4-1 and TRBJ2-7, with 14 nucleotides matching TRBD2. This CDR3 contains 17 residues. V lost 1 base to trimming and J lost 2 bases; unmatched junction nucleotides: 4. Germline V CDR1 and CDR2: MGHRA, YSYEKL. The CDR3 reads CASSQVGTSGSPYEQYF. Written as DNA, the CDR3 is TGCGCCAGCAGCCAAGTCGGGACTAGCGGGAGTCCCTACGAGCAGTACTTC.

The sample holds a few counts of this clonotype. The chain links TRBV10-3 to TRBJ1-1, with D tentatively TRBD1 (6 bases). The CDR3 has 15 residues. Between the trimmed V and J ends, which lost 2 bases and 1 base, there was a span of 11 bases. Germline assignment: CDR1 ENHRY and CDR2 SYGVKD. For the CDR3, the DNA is TGTGCCATCAGTGAGACGACAGGAAGGAACACTGAAGCTTTCTTT. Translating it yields CAISETTGRNTEAFF.

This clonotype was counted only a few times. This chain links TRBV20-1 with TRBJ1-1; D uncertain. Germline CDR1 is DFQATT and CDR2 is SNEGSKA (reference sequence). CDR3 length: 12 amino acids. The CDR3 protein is CTWVFWNTEAFF. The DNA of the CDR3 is TGCACCTGGGTTTTTTGGAACACTGAAGCTTTCTTT.

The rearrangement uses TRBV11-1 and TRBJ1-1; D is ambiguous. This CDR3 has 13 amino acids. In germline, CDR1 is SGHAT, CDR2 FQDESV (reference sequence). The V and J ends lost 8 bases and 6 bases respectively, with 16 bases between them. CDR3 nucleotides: TGTGCCAGCCGGATGACGGGGTCAGCTGAAGCTTTCTTT. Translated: CASRMTGSAEAFF.

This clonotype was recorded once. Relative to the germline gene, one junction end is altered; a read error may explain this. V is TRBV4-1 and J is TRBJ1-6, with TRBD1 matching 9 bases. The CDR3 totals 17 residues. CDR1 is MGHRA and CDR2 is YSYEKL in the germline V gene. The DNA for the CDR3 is TGCGCCAGCCGCCAAAGTATTCCGGGACAGGGAAATTCACCCCTCCACTTT. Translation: CASRQSIPGQGNSPLHF.

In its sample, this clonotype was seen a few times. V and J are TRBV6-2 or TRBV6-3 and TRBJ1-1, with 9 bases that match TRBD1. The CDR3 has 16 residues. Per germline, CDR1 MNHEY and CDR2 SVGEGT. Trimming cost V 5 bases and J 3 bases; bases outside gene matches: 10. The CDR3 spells CASSPSSRDRDTEAFF. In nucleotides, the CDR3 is TGTGCCAGCAGTCCCTCATCCCGGGACAGGGACACTGAAGCTTTCTTT.

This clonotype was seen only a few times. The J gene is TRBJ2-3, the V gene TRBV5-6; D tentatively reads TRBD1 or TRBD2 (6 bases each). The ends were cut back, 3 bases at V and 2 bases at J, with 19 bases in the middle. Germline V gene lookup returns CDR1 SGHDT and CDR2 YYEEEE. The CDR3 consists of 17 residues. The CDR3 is CASSSLEGGILTDTQYF. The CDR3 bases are TGTGCCAGCAGCTCCTTGGAGGGGGGCATCCTCACAGATACGCAGTATTTT.

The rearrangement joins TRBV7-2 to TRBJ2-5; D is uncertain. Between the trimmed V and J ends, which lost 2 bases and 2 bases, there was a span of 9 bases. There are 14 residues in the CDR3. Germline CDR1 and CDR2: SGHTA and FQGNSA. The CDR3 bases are TGTGCCAGCAGCTTAAATGGTGTACAAGAGACCCAGTACTTC. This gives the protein CASSLNGVQETQYF.

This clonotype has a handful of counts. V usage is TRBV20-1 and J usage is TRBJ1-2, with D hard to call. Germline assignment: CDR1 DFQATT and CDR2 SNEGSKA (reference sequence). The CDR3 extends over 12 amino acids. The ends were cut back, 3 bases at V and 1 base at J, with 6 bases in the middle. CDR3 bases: TGCAGTGCTAGCCAATTTAACTATGGCTACACCTTC. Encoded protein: CSASQFNYGYTF.

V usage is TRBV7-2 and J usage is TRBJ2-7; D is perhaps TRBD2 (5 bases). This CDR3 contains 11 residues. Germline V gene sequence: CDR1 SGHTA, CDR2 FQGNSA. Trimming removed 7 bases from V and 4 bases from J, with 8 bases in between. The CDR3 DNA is TGTGCCAGCAATGGCGGGTACGAGCAGTACTTC. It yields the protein CASNGGYEQYF.

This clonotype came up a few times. The CDR3 DNA is TGTGCCAGCAGTTACGAGACAACCTATAATTCACCCCTCCACTTT. Encoded protein: CASSYETTYNSPLHF. This chain uses TRBV28 with TRBJ1-6, with unresolved D. Germline CDR1 reads MDHEN; CDR2 reads SYDVKM. This CDR3 contains 15 residues. V lost 4 bases, J lost 2 bases, and 9 bases lay in between.

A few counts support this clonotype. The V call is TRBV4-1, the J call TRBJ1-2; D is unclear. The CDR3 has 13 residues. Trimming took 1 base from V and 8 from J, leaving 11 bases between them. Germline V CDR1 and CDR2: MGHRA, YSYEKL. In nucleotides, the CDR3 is TGCGCCAGCAGCCAAGCCGCTATTCGAGGCTACACCTTC. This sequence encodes CASSQAAIRGYTF.

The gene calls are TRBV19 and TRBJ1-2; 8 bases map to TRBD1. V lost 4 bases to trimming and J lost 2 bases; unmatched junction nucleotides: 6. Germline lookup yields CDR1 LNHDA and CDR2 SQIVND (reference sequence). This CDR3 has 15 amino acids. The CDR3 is CASSTWTGRNYGYTF. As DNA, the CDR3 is TGTGCCAGTAGTACTTGGACAGGGCGGAACTATGGCTACACCTTC.

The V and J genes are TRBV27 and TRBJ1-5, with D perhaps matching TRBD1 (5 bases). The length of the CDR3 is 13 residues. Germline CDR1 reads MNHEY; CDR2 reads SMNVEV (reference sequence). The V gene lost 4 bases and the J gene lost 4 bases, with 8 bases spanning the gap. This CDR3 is CASSSTVNQPQHF. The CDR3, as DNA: TGTGCCAGCAGTTCGACAGTTAATCAGCCCCAGCATTTT.

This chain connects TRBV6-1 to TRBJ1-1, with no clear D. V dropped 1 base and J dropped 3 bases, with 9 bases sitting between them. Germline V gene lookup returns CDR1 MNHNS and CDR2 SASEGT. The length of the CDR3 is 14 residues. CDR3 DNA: TGTGCCAGCAGTGAAGGGTTCACGTACACTGAAGCTTTCTTT. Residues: CASSEGFTYTEAFF.

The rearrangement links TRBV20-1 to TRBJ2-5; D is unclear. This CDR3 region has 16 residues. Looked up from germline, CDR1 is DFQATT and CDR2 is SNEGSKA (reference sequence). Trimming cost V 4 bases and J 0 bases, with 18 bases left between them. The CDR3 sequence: CSAKESPVRNQETQYF. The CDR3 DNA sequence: TGCAGTGCTAAAGAAAGCCCCGTTCGAAACCAAGAGACCCAGTACTTC.

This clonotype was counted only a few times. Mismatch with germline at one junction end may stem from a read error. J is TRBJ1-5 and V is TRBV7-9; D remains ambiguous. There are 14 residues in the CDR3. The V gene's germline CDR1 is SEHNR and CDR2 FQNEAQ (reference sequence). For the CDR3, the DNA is TGTGCCAGCAGTGGACGGGGATACAATCAGCCCCAGCATTTC. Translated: CASSGRGYNQPQHF. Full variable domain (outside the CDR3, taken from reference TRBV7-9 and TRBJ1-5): DTGVSQNPRHKITKRGQNVTFRCDPISEHNRLYWYRQTLGQGPEFLTYFQNEAQLEKSRLLSDRFSAERPKGSFSTLEIQRTEQGDSAMYLCASSGRGYNQPQHFGDGTRLSIL.

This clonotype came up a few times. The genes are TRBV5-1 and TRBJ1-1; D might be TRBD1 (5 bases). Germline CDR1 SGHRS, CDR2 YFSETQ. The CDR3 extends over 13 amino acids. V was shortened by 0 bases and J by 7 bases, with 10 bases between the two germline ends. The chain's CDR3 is CASSLALGHEAFF. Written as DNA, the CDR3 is TGCGCCAGCAGCTTGGCCCTTGGACATGAAGCTTTCTTT.

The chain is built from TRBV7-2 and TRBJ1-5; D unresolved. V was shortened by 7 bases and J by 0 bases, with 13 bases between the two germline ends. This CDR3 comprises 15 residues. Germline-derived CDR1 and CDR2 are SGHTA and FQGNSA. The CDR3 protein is CASNAYADSNQPQHF. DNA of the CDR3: TGTGCCAGCAACGCTTACGCAGATAGCAATCAGCCCCAGCATTTT. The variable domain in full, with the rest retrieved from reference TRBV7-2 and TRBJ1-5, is GAGVSQSPSNKVTEKGKDVELRCDPISGHTALYWYRQSLGQGLEFLIYFQGNSAPDKSGLPSDRFSAERTGGSVSTLTIQRTQQEDSAVYLCASNAYADSNQPQHFGDGTRLSIL.